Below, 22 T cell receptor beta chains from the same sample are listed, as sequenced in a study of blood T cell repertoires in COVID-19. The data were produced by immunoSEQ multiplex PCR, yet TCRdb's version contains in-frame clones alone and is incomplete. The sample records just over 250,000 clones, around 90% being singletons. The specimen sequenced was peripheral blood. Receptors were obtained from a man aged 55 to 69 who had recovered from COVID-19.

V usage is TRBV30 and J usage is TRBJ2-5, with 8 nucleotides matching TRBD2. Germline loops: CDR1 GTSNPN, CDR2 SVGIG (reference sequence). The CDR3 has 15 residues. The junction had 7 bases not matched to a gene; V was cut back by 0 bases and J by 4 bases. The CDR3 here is CAWSVRGGAPETQYF. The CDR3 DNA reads TGTGCCTGGAGTGTACGGGGGGGGGCCCCAGAGACCCAGTACTTC.

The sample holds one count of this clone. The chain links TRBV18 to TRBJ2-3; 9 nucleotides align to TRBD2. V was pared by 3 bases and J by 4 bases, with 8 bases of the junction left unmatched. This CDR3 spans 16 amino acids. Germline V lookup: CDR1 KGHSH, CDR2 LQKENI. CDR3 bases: TGTGCCAGCTCACCCCCGGGACTAGCTGGCGCAGATACGCAGTATTTT. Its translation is CASSPPGLAGADTQYF.

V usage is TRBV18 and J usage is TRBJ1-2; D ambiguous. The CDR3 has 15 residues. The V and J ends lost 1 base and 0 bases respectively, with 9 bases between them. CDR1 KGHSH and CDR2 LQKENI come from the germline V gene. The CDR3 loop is CASSPQQVANYGYTF. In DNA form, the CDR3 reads TGTGCCAGCTCACCACAGCAGGTAGCTAACTATGGCTACACCTTC.

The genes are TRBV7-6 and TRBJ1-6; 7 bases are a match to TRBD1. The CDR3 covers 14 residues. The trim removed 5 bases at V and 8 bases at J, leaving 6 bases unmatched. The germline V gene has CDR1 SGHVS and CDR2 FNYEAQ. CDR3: CASSLDRADSPLHF. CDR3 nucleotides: TGTGCCAGCAGCCTTGACAGGGCCGATTCACCCCTCCACTTT.

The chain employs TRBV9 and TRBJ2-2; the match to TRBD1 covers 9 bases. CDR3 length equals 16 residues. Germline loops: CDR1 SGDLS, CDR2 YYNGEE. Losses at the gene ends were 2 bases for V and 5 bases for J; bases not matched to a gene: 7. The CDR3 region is CASSVTPGQGTGELFF. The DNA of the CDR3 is TGTGCCAGCAGCGTCACACCGGGACAGGGAACCGGGGAGCTGTTTTTT.

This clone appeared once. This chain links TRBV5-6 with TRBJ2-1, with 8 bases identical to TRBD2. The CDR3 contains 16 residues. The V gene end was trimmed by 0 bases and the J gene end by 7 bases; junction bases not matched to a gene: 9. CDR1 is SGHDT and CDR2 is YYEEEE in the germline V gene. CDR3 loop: CASSLEVRGVINEQFF. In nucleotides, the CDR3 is TGTGCCAGCAGCTTGGAAGTGCGGGGGGTCATTAATGAGCAGTTCTTC. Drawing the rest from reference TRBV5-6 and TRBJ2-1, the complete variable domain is DAGVTQSPTHLIKTRGQQVTLRCSPKSGHDTVSWYQQALGQGPQFIFQYYEEEERQRGNFPDRFSGHQFPNYSSELNVNALLLGDSALYLCASSLEVRGVINEQFFGPGTRLTVL.

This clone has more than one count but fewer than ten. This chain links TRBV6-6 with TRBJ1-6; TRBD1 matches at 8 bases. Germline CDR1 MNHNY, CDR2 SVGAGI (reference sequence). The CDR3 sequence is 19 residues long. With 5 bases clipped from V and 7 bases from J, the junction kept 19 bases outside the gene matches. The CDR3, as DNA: TGTGCCAGCAGTCCCCACATAGGTCCAGGGGGCGTCCAGAATTCACCCCTCCACTTT. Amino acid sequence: CASSPHIGPGGVQNSPLHF.

The CDR3 spells CASSVARRGPDQPQHF. For the CDR3, the DNA is TGTGCCAGCAGCGTAGCTCGCAGGGGTCCTGACCAGCCCCAGCATTTT. The V call is TRBV9, the J call TRBJ1-5, with D tentatively TRBD1 (6 bases). The CDR3 consists of 16 residues. The V and J ends lost 0 bases and 7 bases respectively, with 17 bases between them. Germline lookup yields CDR1 SGDLS and CDR2 YYNGEE. Variable domain in full (rest from reference TRBV9 and TRBJ1-5): DSGVTQTPKHLITATGQRVTLRCSPRSGDLSVYWYQQSLDQGLQFLIQYYNGEERAKGNILERFSAQQFPDLHSELNLSSLELGDSALYFCASSVARRGPDQPQHFGDGTRLSIL.

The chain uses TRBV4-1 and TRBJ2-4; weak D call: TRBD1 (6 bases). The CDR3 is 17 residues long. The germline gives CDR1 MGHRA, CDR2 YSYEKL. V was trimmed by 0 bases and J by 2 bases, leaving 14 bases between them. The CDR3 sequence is CASSQDPADSSKNIQYF. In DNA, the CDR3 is TGCGCCAGCAGCCAAGACCCCGCGGACAGTTCCAAAAACATTCAGTACTTC.

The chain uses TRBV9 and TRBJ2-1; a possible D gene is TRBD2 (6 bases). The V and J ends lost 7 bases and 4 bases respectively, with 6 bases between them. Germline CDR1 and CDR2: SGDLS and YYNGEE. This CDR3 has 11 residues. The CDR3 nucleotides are TGTGCCAGCGGGGGGTACAATGAGCAGTTCTTC. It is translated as CASGGYNEQFF. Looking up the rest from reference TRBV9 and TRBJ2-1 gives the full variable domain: DSGVTQTPKHLITATGQRVTLRCSPRSGDLSVYWYQQSLDQGLQFLIQYYNGEERAKGNILERFSAQQFPDLHSELNLSSLELGDSALYFCASGGYNEQFFGPGTRLTVL.

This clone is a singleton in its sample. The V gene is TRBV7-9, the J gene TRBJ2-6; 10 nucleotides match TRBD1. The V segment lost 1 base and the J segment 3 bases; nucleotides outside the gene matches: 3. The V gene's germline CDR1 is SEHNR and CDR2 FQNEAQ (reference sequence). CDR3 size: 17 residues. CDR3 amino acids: CASSLGQGAVGANVLTF. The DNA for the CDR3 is TGTGCCAGCAGCTTAGGACAGGGGGCTGTTGGGGCCAACGTCCTGACTTTC.

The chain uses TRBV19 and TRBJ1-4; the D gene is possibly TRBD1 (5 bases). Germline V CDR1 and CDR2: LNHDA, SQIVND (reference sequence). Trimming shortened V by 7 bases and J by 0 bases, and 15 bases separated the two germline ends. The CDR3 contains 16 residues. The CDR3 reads CASMDRGVATNEKLFF. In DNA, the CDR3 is TGTGCCAGTATGGATAGGGGCGTTGCAACTAATGAAAAACTGTTTTTT.

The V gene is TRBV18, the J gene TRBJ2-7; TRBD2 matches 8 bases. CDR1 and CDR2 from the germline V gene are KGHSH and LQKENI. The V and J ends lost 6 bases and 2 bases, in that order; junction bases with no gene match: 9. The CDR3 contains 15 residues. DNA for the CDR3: TGTGCCAGCTCGCTTAGCGGGACACTTCCCTACGAGCAGTACTTC. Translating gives CASSLSGTLPYEQYF.

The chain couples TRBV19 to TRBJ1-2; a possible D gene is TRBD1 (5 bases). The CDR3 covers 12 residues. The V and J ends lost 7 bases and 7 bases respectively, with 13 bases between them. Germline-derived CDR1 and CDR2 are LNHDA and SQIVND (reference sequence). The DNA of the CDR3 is TGTGCCAGTAATAGAGTGGGGGGTGGCTACACCTTC. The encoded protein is CASNRVGGGYTF.

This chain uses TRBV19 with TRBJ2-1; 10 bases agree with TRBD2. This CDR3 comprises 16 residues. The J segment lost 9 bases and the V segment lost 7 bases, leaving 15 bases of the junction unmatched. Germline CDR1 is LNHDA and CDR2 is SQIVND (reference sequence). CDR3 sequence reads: CASTTHELAGASEQFF. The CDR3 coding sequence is TGTGCCAGTACCACCCATGAGCTAGCGGGGGCCAGTGAGCAGTTCTTC.

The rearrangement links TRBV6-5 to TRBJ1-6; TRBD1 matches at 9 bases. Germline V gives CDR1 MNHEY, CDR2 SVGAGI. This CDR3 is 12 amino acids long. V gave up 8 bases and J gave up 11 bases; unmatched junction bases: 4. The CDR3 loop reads CASRDRVAPLHF. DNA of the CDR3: TGTGCCAGCCGGGACAGGGTGGCACCCCTCCACTTT.

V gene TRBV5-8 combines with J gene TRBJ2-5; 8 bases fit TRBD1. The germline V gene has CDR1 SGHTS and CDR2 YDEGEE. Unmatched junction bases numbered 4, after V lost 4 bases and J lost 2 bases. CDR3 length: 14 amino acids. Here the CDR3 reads CASSTGTGQETQYF. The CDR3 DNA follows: TGTGCCAGCAGCACAGGGACAGGTCAAGAGACCCAGTACTTC.

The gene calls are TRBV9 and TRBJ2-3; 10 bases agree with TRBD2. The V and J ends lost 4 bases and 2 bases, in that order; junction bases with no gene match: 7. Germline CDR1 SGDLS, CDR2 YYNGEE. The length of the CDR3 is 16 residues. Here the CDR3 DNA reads TGTGCCAGCAGCCCCTATAGCGGGGGGTACACAGATACGCAGTATTTT. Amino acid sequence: CASSPYSGGYTDTQYF.

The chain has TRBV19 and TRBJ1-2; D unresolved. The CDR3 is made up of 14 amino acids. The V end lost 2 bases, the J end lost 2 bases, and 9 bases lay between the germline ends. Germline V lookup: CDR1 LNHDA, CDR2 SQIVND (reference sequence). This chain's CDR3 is CASSILSSNYGYTF. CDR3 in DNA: TGTGCCAGTAGTATATTGTCCTCGAACTATGGCTACACCTTC. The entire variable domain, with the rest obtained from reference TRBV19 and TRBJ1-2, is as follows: DGGITQSPKYLFRKEGQNVTLSCEQNLNHDAMYWYRQDPGQGLRLIYYSQIVNDFQKGDIAEGYSVSREKKESFPLTVTSAQKNPTAFYLCASSILSSNYGYTFGSGTRLTVV.

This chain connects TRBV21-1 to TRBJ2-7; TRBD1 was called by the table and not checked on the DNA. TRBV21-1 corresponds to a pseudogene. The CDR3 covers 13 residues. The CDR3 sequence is CASSRQGTYEQYF. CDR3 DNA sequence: TGTGCCAGCAGCCGACAGGGTACCTACGAGCAGTACTTC.

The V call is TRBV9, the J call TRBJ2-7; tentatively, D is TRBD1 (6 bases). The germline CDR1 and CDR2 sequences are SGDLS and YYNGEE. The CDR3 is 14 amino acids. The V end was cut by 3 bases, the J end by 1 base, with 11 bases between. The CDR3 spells CASSGTGISYEQYF. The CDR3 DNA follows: TGTGCCAGCAGCGGAACAGGGATTTCCTACGAGCAGTACTTC.

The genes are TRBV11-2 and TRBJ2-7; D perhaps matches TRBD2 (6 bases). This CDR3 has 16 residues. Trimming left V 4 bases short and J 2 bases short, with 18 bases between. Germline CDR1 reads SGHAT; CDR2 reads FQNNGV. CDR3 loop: CASSSAGRREPYEQYF. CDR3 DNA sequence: TGTGCCAGCAGCTCCGCGGGACGGCGAGAACCCTACGAGCAGTACTTC.